A selection of T cell receptor beta chains follows, all from one sample in a study of shared clonotypes between healthy human individuals. The repertoire was sequenced with immunoSEQ multiplex PCR; TCRdb's copy has only in-frame clones and lacks some. The table includes roughly 640,000 clones, 97% detected once. Input material: naive CD4+ T cells sorted from blood. The source of these receptors is a woman aged 25 to 45 in good health. Each CDR3 is given with its conserved first and last residue. A D gene is named only where the DNA matches it firmly. Clone size is not always given. Where it is, it says once, few, many or a class for expanded clones.

NA | TRBJ2-7 | TRBV4-2 | NA | CASSQLGTAVSYEQYF | TGTGCCAGCAGCCAACTAGGGACCGCCGTTTCCTACGAGCAGTACTTC
TRBD2 | TRBJ2-1 | TRBV19 | NA | CASSPLADYNEQFF | TGTGCCAGTAGTCCCCTAGCGGACTACAATGAGCAGTTCTTC
NA | TRBJ1-3 | TRBV18 | NA | CASSPRTTGSSGNTIYF | TGTGCCAGCTCACCACGAACTACAGGAAGCTCTGGAAACACCATATATTTT
NA | TRBJ1-5 | TRBV7-9 | NA | CASSLRESNQPQHF | TGTGCCAGCAGCTTACGGGAAAGCAATCAGCCCCAGCATTTT
TRBD1 | TRBJ2-6 | TRBV7-3 | NA | CASSPRPGTGLGGANVLTF | TGTGCCAGCAGCCCCCGCCCCGGGACAGGGTTAGGTGGGGCCAACGTCCTGACTTTC
NA | TRBJ2-7 | TRBV29-1 | NA | CRWCSPLEGLPYEQYF | TGCCGCTGGTGCTCACCCCTGGAGGGCCTCCCCTACGAGCAGTACTTC
NA | TRBJ1-5 | TRBV6-5 | NA | CASSSTGLEPQHF | TGTGCCAGCAGTTCCACAGGGTTGGAGCCCCAGCATTTT
NA | TRBJ1-5 | TRBV6-5 | NA | CASSYGRNQPQHF | TGTGCCAGCAGTTACGGTCGCAATCAGCCCCAGCATTTT
TRBD1 | TRBJ2-2 | TRBV5-6 | NA | CASSSGQGLNTGELFF | TGTGCCAGCAGCTCGGGACAGGGGTTGAACACCGGGGAGCTGTTTTTT
TRBD2 | TRBJ2-3 | TRBV2 | NA | CASQRLAGGSDTQYF | TGTGCCAGCCAGCGCCTAGCGGGAGGGTCAGATACGCAGTATTTT
NA | TRBJ1-2 | TRBV10-3 | once | CAISEQVGGYTF | TGTGCCATCAGTGAACAGGTTGGCGGCTACACCTTC
TRBD1 | TRBJ2-1 | TRBV28 | NA | CASSSQGPLYNEQFF | TGTGCCAGCAGTTCACAGGGGCCACTCTACAATGAGCAGTTCTTC
TRBD2 | TRBJ2-3 | TRBV4-2 | NA | CASSQDLPRGGATDTQYF | TGTGCCAGCAGCCAGGATCTGCCGCGCGGGGGGGCCACAGATACGCAGTATTTT
TRBD2 | TRBJ2-7 | TRBV4-1 | NA | CASRRTSGSYEQYF | TGCGCCAGCAGACGGACTAGCGGGAGTTACGAGCAGTACTTC
NA | TRBJ1-2 | TRBV27 | NA | CASSPRSGYGYTF | TGTGCCAGCAGTCCCCGGTCCGGATATGGCTACACCTTC
NA | TRBJ2-3 | TRBV5-1 | NA | CASSLVPKGTDTQYF | TGCGCCAGCAGCTTGGTTCCTAAAGGGACAGATACGCAGTATTTT
NA | TRBJ1-5 | TRBV7-9 | NA | CANDGGFEGRLNQPQHF | TGTGCCAACGACGGGGGGTTCGAGGGCCGTCTCAATCAGCCCCAGCATTTT
NA | TRBJ2-7 | TRBV18 | NA | CASSPSSDEQYF | TGTGCCAGCTCACCGTCCTCGGACGAGCAGTACTTC
NA | TRBJ2-3 | TRBV19 | NA | CASSIRLGQTDTQYF | TGTGCCAGTAGTATACGATTAGGACAGACAGATACGCAGTATTTT
NA | TRBJ1-4 | TRBV27 | NA | CASSYLGSNEKLFF | TGTGCCAGCAGTTACCTCGGGAGTAATGAAAAACTGTTTTTT
NA | TRBJ1-4 | TRBV21-1 | NA | CASSKKRGHNEKLFF | TGTGCCAGCAGCAAGAAAAGAGGTCATAATGAAAAACTGTTTTTT
TRBD2 | TRBJ2-7 | TRBV19 | NA | CASSIPSGGHYEQYF | TGTGCCAGTAGCATCCCAAGCGGGGGCCACTACGAGCAGTACTTC
NA | TRBJ1-3 | TRBV5-1 | NA | CASSLDSQTGNTIYF | TGCGCCAGCAGCTTGGACAGTCAAACTGGAAACACCATATATTTT
TRBD2 | TRBJ2-1 | TRBV25-1 | NA | CASSALGTSGSDEQFF | TGTGCCAGCAGTGCCCTCGGGACTAGCGGGAGCGATGAGCAGTTCTTC
TRBD1 | TRBJ1-3 | TRBV7-9 | NA | CASSLAIKDRLSGNTIYF | TGTGCCAGCAGCTTAGCGATAAAGGACAGGCTCTCTGGAAACACCATATATTTT
NA | TRBJ2-5 | TRBV30 | NA | CAWSKGEAFETQYF | TGTGCCTGGAGTAAGGGGGAGGCATTCGAGACCCAGTACTTC
NA | TRBJ2-5 | TRBV5-1 | once | CASSLEGTQETQYF | TGCGCCAGCAGCTTGGAAGGGACACAAGAGACCCAGTACTTC
NA | TRBJ1-2 | TRBV5-4 | NA | CASSFASTPYYGYTF | TGTGCCAGCAGCTTCGCCTCCACCCCGTACTATGGCTACACCTTC
NA | TRBJ2-7 | TRBV14 | NA | CASSPGRSSYEQYF | TGTGCCAGCAGCCCGGGGCGGAGTAGCTACGAGCAGTACTTC
NA | TRBJ1-2 | TRBV6-5 | NA | CASSYNLNYGYTF | TGTGCCAGCAGTTATAATTTAAACTATGGCTACACCTTC
NA | TRBJ2-7 | TRBV11-2 | NA | CASSLVQGSSYEQYF | TGTGCCAGCAGCTTAGTTCAGGGGAGCTCCTACGAGCAGTACTTC
TRBD1 | TRBJ1-5 | TRBV28 | NA | CASQTGGGGQPQHF | TGTGCCAGCCAGACAGGGGGAGGAGGACAGCCCCAGCATTTT
TRBD1 | TRBJ1-5 | TRBV27 | once | CASTRTGDSNQPQHF | TGTGCCAGCACCAGGACAGGGGATAGCAATCAGCCCCAGCATTTT
TRBD1 | TRBJ1-2 | TRBV6-5 | few | CASSLGQGGYTF | TGTGCCAGCAGTCTCGGACAGGGTGGCTACACCTTC
NA | TRBJ1-2 | TRBV18 | NA | CASSPATGPSSYGYTF | TGTGCCAGCTCACCAGCGACAGGACCAAGCTCCTATGGCTACACCTTC
NA | TRBJ2-4 | TRBV4-1 | once | CASSQEGLNAKNIQYF | TGCGCCAGCAGCCAAGAGGGGCTGAATGCCAAAAACATTCAGTACTTC
NA | TRBJ1-2 | TRBV11-2 | NA | CASSFTGNYGYTF | TGTGCCAGCAGCTTTACAGGGAACTATGGCTACACCTTC
NA | TRBJ2-7 | TRBV20-1 | NA | CSAVARVEQYF | TGCAGTGCCGTGGCACGGGTCGAGCAGTACTTC
NA | TRBJ1-2 | TRBV5-1 | NA | CASSLGIGRSYGYTF | TGCGCCAGCAGCTTGGGAATCGGGAGGAGCTATGGCTACACCTTC
TRBD2 | TRBJ2-7 | TRBV28 | NA | CASSSPPPGGYEQYF | TGTGCCAGCAGTTCGCCCCCGCCGGGGGGTTACGAGCAGTACTTC
TRBD2 | TRBJ2-1 | TRBV19 | NA | CASSSWLADPYNEQFF | TGTGCCAGTAGTAGCTGGCTAGCGGATCCCTACAATGAGCAGTTCTTC
TRBD1 | TRBJ2-5 | TRBV5-4 | NA | CASSPGRDRGETQYF | TGTGCCAGCAGCCCCGGGAGGGACAGGGGAGAGACCCAGTACTTC
NA | TRBJ2-3 | TRBV4-1 | NA | CASSQTITDTQYF | TGCGCCAGCAGCCAAACTATCACAGATACGCAGTATTTT
NA | TRBJ2-5 | TRBV10-1 | NA | CASSDSAAPIQETQYF | TGCGCCAGCAGTGATTCCGCTGCGCCTATCCAAGAGACCCAGTACTTC
NA | TRBJ2-7 | TRBV6-1 | NA | CASSVTGNEQYF | TGTGCCAGCAGTGTTACAGGGAACGAGCAGTACTTC